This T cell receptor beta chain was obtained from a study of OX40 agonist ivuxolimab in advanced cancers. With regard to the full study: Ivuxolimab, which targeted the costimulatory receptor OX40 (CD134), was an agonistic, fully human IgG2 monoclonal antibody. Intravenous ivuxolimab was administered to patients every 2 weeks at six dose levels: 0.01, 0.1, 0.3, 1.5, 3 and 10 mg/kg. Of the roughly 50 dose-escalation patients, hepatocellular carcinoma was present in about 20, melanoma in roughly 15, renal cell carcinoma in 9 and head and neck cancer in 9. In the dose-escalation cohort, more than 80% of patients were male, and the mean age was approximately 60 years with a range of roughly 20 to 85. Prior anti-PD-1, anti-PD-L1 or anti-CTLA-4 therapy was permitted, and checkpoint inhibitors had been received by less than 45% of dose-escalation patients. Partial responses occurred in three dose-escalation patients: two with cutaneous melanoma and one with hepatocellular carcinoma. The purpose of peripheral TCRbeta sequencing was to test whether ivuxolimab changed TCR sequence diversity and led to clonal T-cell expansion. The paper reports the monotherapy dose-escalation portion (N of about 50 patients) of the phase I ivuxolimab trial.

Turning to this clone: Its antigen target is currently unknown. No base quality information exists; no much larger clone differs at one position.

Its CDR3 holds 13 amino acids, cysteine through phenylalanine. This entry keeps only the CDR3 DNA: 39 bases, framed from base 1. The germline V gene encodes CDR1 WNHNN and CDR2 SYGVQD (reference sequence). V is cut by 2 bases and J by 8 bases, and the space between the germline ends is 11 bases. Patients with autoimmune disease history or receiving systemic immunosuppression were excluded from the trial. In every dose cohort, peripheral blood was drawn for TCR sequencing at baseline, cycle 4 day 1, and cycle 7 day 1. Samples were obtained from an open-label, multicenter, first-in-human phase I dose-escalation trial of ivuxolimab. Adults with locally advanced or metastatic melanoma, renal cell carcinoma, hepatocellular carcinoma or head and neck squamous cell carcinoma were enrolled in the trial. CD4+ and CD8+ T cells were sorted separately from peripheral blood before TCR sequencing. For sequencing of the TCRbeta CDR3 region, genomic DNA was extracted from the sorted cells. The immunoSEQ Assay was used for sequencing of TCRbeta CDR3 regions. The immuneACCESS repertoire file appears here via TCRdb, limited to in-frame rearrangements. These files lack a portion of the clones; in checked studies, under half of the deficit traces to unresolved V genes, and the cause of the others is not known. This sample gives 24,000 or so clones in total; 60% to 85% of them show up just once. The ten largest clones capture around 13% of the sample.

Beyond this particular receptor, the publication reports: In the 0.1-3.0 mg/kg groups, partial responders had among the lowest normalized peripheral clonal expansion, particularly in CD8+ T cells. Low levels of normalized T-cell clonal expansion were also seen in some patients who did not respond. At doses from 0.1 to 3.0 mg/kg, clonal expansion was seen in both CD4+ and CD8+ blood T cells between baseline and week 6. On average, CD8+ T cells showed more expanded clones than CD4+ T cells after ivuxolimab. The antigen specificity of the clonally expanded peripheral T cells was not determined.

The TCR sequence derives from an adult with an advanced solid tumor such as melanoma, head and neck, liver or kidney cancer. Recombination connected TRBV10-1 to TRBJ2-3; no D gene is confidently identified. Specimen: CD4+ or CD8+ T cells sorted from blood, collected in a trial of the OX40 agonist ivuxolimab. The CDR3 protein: CASSEPGRITQYF. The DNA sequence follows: TGCGCCAGCAGTGAGCCCGGACGGATTACGCAGTATTTT.